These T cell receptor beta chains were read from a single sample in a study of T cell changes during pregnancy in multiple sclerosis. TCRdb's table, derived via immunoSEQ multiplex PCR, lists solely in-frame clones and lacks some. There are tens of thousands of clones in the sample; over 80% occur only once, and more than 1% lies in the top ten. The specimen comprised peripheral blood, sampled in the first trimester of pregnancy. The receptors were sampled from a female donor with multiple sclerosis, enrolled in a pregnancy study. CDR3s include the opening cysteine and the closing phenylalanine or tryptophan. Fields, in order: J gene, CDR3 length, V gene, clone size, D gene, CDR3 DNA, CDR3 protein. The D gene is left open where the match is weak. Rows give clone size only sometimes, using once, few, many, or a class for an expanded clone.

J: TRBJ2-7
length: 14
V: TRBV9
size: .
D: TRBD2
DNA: TGTGCCAGCAGCCCCGGACTAGCGAGCTACGAGCAGTACTTC
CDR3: CASSPGLASYEQYF

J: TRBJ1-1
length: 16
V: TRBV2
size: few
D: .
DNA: TGTGCCAGCAGGGAGACATCGTGGGGCGTGAACACTGAAGCTTTCTTT
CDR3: CASRETSWGVNTEAFF

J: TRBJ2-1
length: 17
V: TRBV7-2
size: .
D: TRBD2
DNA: TGTGCCAGCAGCTTAGTCGGGAGGACTAGCGGGGACAATGAGCAGTTCTTC
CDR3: CASSLVGRTSGDNEQFF

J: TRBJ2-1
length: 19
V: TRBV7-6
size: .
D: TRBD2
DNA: TGTGCCAGCAGCTTAGATCGCGGGAGGGTCCTACCTCCCTACAATGAGCAGTTCTTC
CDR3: CASSLDRGRVLPPYNEQFF

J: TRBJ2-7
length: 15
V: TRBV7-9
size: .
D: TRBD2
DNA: TGTGCCAGCAGCTTAACAACTAGCGGGGTCTACGAGCAGTACTTC
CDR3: CASSLTTSGVYEQYF

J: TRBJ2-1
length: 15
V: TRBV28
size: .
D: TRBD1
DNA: TGTGCCAGCAGCGGTTCCGGGACAGCCTACAATGAGCAGTTCTTC
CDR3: CASSGSGTAYNEQFF

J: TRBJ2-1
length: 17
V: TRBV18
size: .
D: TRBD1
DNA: TGTGCCAGCTCACCCCCGACCGGGACAGGGCTATACAATGAGCAGTTCTTC
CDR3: CASSPPTGTGLYNEQFF

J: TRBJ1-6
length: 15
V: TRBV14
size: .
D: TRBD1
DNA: TGTGCCAGCAGCTACTGGGACAGGGAGAATTCACCCCTCCACTTT
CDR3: CASSYWDRENSPLHF

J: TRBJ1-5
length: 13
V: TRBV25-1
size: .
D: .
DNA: TGTGCCAGCAGTGGACAGTACAATCAGCCCCAGCATTTT
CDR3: CASSGQYNQPQHF

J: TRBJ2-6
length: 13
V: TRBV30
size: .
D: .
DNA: TGTGCCTGGATTACTGGTAGGGCCAACGTCCTGACTTTC
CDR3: CAWITGRANVLTF

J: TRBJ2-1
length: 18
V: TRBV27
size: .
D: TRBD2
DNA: TGTGCCAGCAGTTTGTGGGGGGGCTCGGCGGGGGGGCGAATGGGGCAGTTCTTC
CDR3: CASSLWGGSAGGRMGQFF

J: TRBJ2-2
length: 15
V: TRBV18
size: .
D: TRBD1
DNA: TGTGCCAGCTCACAGGGACAGTCGAACACCGGGGAGCTGTTTTTT
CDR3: CASSQGQSNTGELFF